These 21 T cell receptor beta chains came from one sample sequenced in a study of blood T cell repertoires in COVID-19. Some clones are missing from TCRdb's copy, which holds only in-frame ones; the method was immunoSEQ multiplex PCR. The sample comprises 75,000 to 100,000 clones, roughly 91% of which are singletons, and 4.5% to 6% rests with the top ten. Sequenced sample: peripheral blood. These receptors all come from an elderly woman with acute or convalescent COVID-19.

The chain is built from TRBV3-1 (or the pseudogene TRBV3-2) and TRBJ2-3, with D unresolved. CDR3 length: 12 amino acids. V was shortened by 4 bases and J by 5 bases, with 7 bases between the two germline ends. CDR1 and CDR2 from the germline V gene are LGHDT and YNNKEL (reference sequence). The CDR3 region is CASSPERDTQYF. The CDR3 DNA reads TGTGCCAGCAGCCCTGAGAGAGATACGCAGTATTTT.

The chain joins TRBV19 to TRBJ2-2, with 7 nucleotides matching TRBD1. CDR1 and CDR2 (germline): LNHDA, SQIVND (reference sequence). This CDR3 is built from 15 residues. V shed 4 bases and J 4 bases; nucleotides not matched to a gene: 6. CDR3 nucleotide sequence: TGTGCCAGTAGTACTTCAGGGGGTTTCACCGGGGAGCTGTTTTTT. This translates into CASSTSGGFTGELFF.

This clone occurred a few times. The V gene is TRBV7-9, the J gene TRBJ2-3, with TRBD1 identical over 9 bases. Trimming took 3 bases from V and 4 from J; bases not matched to a gene: 8. Germline CDR1 is SEHNR and CDR2 is FQNEAQ (reference sequence). This CDR3 is 16 amino acids long. The CDR3 spells CASSFVGQGASDTQYF. CDR3 bases: TGTGCCAGCAGCTTTGTGGGACAGGGAGCATCAGATACGCAGTATTTT.

This chain links TRBV29-1 with TRBJ1-1, with D unresolved. Trimming removed 1 base from V and 3 bases from J, with 21 bases in between. Germline V gives CDR1 SQVTM, CDR2 ANQGSEA. CDR3 size: 17 residues. The chain's CDR3 is CSVEAPGKRAGYTEAFF. CDR3 in DNA: TGCAGCGTTGAAGCCCCCGGGAAACGAGCCGGGTACACTGAAGCTTTCTTT.

CDR3: CASSVDRGYEQYF. CDR3 nucleotides: TGTGCCAGTAGTGTGGACAGGGGCTACGAGCAGTACTTC. The chain has TRBV19 and TRBJ2-7; TRBD1 agrees at 9 bases. Losses at the gene ends were 5 bases for V and 3 bases for J; bases not matched to a gene: 2. The CDR3 is 13 residues long. Germline V gene data show CDR1 as LNHDA and CDR2 as SQIVND (reference sequence).

J is TRBJ1-2 and V is TRBV27; D is unresolved. This CDR3 has 14 residues. Germline loops: CDR1 MNHEY, CDR2 SMNVEV (reference sequence). Trimming pared 5 bases from V and 2 bases from J, leaving 12 bases between. This CDR3 is CASSPGRGNYGYTF. The CDR3 DNA reads as TGTGCCAGCAGTCCTGGACGGGGAAACTATGGCTACACCTTC.

A single count supports this clone. V gene TRBV6-6 combines with J gene TRBJ1-3; D unclear. The length of the CDR3 is 14 residues. The ends were cut back, 10 bases at V and 1 base at J, with 14 bases in the middle. Germline V gene sequence: CDR1 MNHNY, CDR2 SVGAGI (reference sequence). The CDR3 DNA sequence: TGTGCCACCTTCGGGAGTATATCTGGAAACACCATATATTTT. It yields the protein CATFGSISGNTIYF.

This chain links TRBV27 with TRBJ1-4; D is possibly TRBD1 (5 bases). The CDR3 extends over 14 amino acids. Looked up from germline, CDR1 is MNHEY and CDR2 is SMNVEV (reference sequence). Trimming stripped 1 base from V and 3 bases from J, with 6 bases between. CDR3 protein: CASSLWGANEKLFF. CDR3 nucleotide sequence: TGTGCCAGCAGTTTATGGGGGGCTAATGAAAAACTGTTTTTT.

The chain employs TRBV7-9 and TRBJ1-2; 8 nucleotides agree with TRBD1. Trimming at V came to 4 bases and at J to 4 bases, leaving 11 bases not matched to a gene. CDR1 and CDR2 (germline): SEHNR, FQNEAQ (reference sequence). The CDR3 consists of 16 residues. The DNA of the CDR3 is TGTGCCAGCAGCTCGGACAGGGCCTATACCTTCTATGGCTACACCTTC. Amino acids: CASSSDRAYTFYGYTF.

This rearrangement joins TRBV18 to TRBJ2-2; TRBD1 matches at 8 bases. The V gene end was trimmed by 2 bases and the J gene end by 6 bases; junction bases not matched to a gene: 5. This CDR3 has 15 residues. Germline loops: CDR1 KGHSH, CDR2 LQKENI. The CDR3 DNA follows: TGTGCCAGCTCACCATCAGGGGGCAGGGCCGGGGAGCTGTTTTTT. Its translation: CASSPSGGRAGELFF.

The rearrangement links TRBV19 to TRBJ1-5; the D is unclear. V lost 3 bases and J lost 2, with 8 bases in between. CDR3 length: 14 amino acids. The germline gives CDR1 LNHDA, CDR2 SQIVND (reference sequence). CDR3 bases: TGTGCCAGTAGTATTTCCGGGGGCAATCAGCCCCAGCATTTT. It encodes CASSISGGNQPQHF.

The chain couples TRBV7-9 to TRBJ2-5; 10 bases agree with TRBD1. Germline V gene data show CDR1 as SEHNR and CDR2 as FQNEAQ (reference sequence). Germline trimming cut 1 base from V and 7 bases from J; bases unmatched to any gene: 6. This CDR3 comprises 15 residues. CDR3 protein: CASSLDGTGVGTQYF. The DNA for the CDR3 is TGTGCCAGCAGCTTAGACGGGACAGGGGTGGGGACCCAGTACTTC.

The chain joins TRBV7-2 to TRBJ2-6; D is perhaps TRBD2 (5 bases). Germline CDR1 reads SGHTA; CDR2 reads FQGNSA. The CDR3 covers 15 residues. Trimming took 6 bases from V and 3 from J, leaving 12 bases between them. CDR3 protein: CASRASEGGANVLTF. CDR3 bases: TGTGCCAGCAGGGCGTCCGAGGGTGGGGCCAACGTCCTGACTTTC.

The chain employs TRBV28 and TRBJ2-5; no definite D call. CDR1 is MDHEN, CDR2 SYDVKM, per germline. The CDR3 is 15 residues long. The V gene lost 2 bases and the J gene lost 2 bases, with 12 bases spanning the gap. This chain's CDR3 is CASSLMVRRQETQYF. In DNA, the CDR3 is TGTGCCAGCAGTTTAATGGTGCGGAGACAAGAGACCCAGTACTTC.

The CDR3 DNA is TGTGCCAGCAGTGAAGTGCGGGGATCCGATTCACCCCTCCACTTT. Translating gives CASSEVRGSDSPLHF. The chain joins TRBV6-1 to TRBJ1-6, with no clear D. V lost 1 base and J lost 8, with 12 bases in between. Germline V lookup: CDR1 MNHNS, CDR2 SASEGT. The CDR3 is made up of 15 amino acids.

The V call is TRBV30, the J call TRBJ2-2; tentative D call: TRBD2 (5 bases). CDR1 and CDR2 (germline): GTSNPN, SVGIG (reference sequence). Trimming removed 3 bases from V and 7 bases from J, with 12 bases in between. This CDR3 spans 13 amino acids. This chain's CDR3 is CAWSEGRDGELFF. The DNA of the CDR3 is TGTGCCTGGAGCGAGGGAAGGGACGGGGAGCTGTTTTTT.

The gene calls are TRBV29-1 and TRBJ2-3; D is uncertain. Per the germline V gene, CDR1 is SQVTM and CDR2 is ANQGSEA. CDR3 size: 13 residues. Trimming stripped 2 bases from V and 2 bases from J, with 8 bases between. The CDR3 protein is CSVERRFTDTQYF. The DNA of the CDR3 is TGCAGCGTTGAACGGCGGTTCACAGATACGCAGTATTTT.

This chain joins TRBV10-1 and TRBJ2-7; 8 bases agree with TRBD2. The CDR3 has 15 amino acids. CDR1 and CDR2 from the germline V gene are WNHNN and SYGVQD (reference sequence). Trimming removed 4 bases from V and 1 base from J; junction bases left unmatched: 6. CDR3 sequence reads: CASSGGLGESYEQYF. In DNA form, the CDR3 reads TGCGCCAGCAGTGGGGGACTAGGAGAATCCTACGAGCAGTACTTC.

The J gene is TRBJ2-5, the V gene TRBV9; TRBD2 agrees at 7 bases. Trimming at V came to 3 bases and at J to 2 bases, leaving 22 bases not matched to a gene. CDR3 length equals 20 residues. Germline CDR1 is SGDLS and CDR2 is YYNGEE. The CDR3 region has the DNA TGTGCCAGCAGCGCCCTCCCCCTGGGATCAGCGGGAACCTATCAAGAGACCCAGTACTTC. This gives the protein CASSALPLGSAGTYQETQYF.

The chain joins TRBV5-4 to TRBJ2-1; 9 bases line up with TRBD2. Germline V gives CDR1 SGHNT, CDR2 YYREEE (reference sequence). CDR3 length: 17 residues. The V segment lost 0 bases and the J segment 7 bases; nucleotides outside the gene matches: 11. The CDR3 here is CASSLGGVAGAGNEQFF. The CDR3 DNA is TGTGCCAGCAGCTTGGGAGGTGTAGCGGGGGCAGGGAATGAGCAGTTCTTC.

In DNA form, the CDR3 reads TGTGCCAGCACCCCGGGAGGACGGAGGAACACTGAAGCTTTCTTT. Translation gives CASTPGGRRNTEAFF. J is TRBJ1-1 and V is TRBV2; no reliable D call. Germline V gene sequence: CDR1 SNHLY, CDR2 FYNNEI. The length of the CDR3 is 15 residues. Trimming cost V 7 bases and J 1 base, with 16 bases left between them.